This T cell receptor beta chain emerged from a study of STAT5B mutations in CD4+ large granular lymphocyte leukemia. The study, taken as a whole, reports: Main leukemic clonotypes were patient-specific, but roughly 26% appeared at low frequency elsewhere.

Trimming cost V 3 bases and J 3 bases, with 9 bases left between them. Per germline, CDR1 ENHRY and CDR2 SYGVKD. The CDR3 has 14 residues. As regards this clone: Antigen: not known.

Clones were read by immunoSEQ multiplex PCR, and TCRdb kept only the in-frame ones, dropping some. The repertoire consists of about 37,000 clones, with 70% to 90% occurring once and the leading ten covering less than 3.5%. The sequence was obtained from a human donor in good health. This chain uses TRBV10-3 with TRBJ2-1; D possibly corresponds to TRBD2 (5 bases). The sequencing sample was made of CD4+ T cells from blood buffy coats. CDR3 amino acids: CAISEGLDYNEQFF. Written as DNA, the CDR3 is TGTGCCATCAGTGAAGGACTCGACTACAATGAGCAGTTCTTC.